This TCR beta chain was sequenced during a study of blood T cell repertoires in COVID-19. Study at large: Whether acute or convalescent, the COVID-19 samples came from the United States, Italy and Spain.

Measured with immunoSEQ multiplex PCR; TCRdb has only the in-frame clones, and not every one. The repertoire has about 78,000 clones, 90% of them found once; the top ten carry around 4.5%. Sequenced sample: peripheral blood. The receptor's source is a woman older than 75 with active or convalescent COVID-19.

The CDR3 region has the DNA TGTGCCAGCTCACTGGGACAGGGCCATGCGGATACGCAGTATTTT. This gives the protein CASSLGQGHADTQYF. The V call is TRBV18, the J call TRBJ2-3, with TRBD1 matching over 9 bases. Germline lookup yields CDR1 KGHSH and CDR2 LQKENI. The J segment lost 6 bases and the V segment lost 4 bases, leaving 8 bases of the junction unmatched. This CDR3 has 15 amino acids.